This paragraph covers one TCR beta chain sequence. The target of this receptor is not known. One base away there is no much larger clone; base qualities are not given. This sample is drawn from a study of cytomegalovirus exposure and HLA in healthy donors (dated by TCRdb to about 2017). Study-wide context: According to an earlier analysis of 550 to 750 of the donors, about 180 million T cells yielded 90 million to 130 million unique TCR beta sequences and more than 250 Gb of sequence data. The study used immunosequencing to profile the T cell repertoires of 666 subjects and linked those repertoires to cytomegalovirus serostatus. An earlier analysis of approximately 580 of the donors used high-throughput TCR beta sequencing to judge whether each TCR beta V gene segment behaved as functional or pseudogenic. All discovery cohort repertoires had been generated using a single sequencing platform. A later genetic analysis used genome-wide SNP genotypes for about 65% of the roughly 670 donors, treating that subset as a discovery cohort. To study patterns of TCR occurrence, a later analysis re-analyzed previously published TCR beta repertoires from under 750 donors and added high-resolution HLA genotyping. Roughly 290 gigabases of sequencing data and around 85 million unique TCR sequences made up an early release that covered approximately 650 HLA-typed donors. Rather than drawing on any new phenotypic data, the later analysis identified candidate immune exposures from TCR beta sequences and the way those sequences occurred across donors. Roughly 5 DR-DQ haplotypes were treated as single units for association and clustering because of strong linkage in the cohort. Donor age, sex, ethnicity and CMV serostatus were compiled alongside the repertoire data. HLA typing included class I and class II loci at four-digit resolution. On average, around 240,000 unique TCR beta nucleotide sequences were sequenced per donor among roughly 430 genotyped donors of the cohort, with about 17% of those sequences being non-productive. The study combined high-throughput TCR immunosequencing, statistical association of individual TCRs with disease status, and machine learning to predict cytomegalovirus infection status. The study aimed to test whether cataloging public T cell receptors could reveal signatures of past pathogen exposure. The number of donors typed differed by locus, with roughly 620-630 for A, B, C, DRB1 and DQB1, 522 for DQA1, 600 to 610 for DPA1, and around 460 for DPB1. A separate validation cohort of roughly 110 different subjects was used in addition to the approximately 700-subject first cohort. Among the roughly 400 genotyped donors, approximately 81% belonged to the genetic ancestry cluster associated with self-reported Caucasian donors.

Summary of the overall study and its limitations: It was suggested by the authors that the approach could potentially be generalized to other disease states and immunological phenotypes. Broadly in line with IMGT annotations, most TCR beta V segments showed up in productive rearrangements about 87% or about 30% of the time in an earlier analysis of some 590 of the donors. Because counts were too low, seventeen rarely observed V segments, including chromosome 9 orphons, were left out of the earlier analysis of 587 of the donors. The classifier was reported to diagnose cytomegalovirus status with high specificity and sensitivity in both the original cohort and the validation cohort. Most TCR sequences were observed very rarely across donors, whereas some public TCRs were present in many individuals. Some IMGT-functional V segments, including TRBV6-2 and TRBV6-3, could not be told apart with the 87-base-pair reads, so those segments were excluded. Correlated functional status among segregating V segments might reflect linkage disequilibrium, but an unknown experimental factor could not be ruled out. Compared with the approximately 720-donor mean, donors in an Asian-associated ancestry cluster had fewer N-insertions in productive TCRs, according to a later genetic analysis. Strong co-occurrence of HLA alleles, especially DR and DQ, made assigning TCR associations to individual alleles difficult. For the cohort, immune exposure information was limited to CMV serostatus. At a false discovery rate of 0.05, a later analysis linked 16,951 TCR beta sequences to specific HLA alleles. In a later genetic analysis, a missense DCLRE1C variant was associated with V-gene and J-gene trimming of TCR beta chains, and the association was replicated in an independent cohort. A later analysis found that most CMV-associated TCR beta chains appeared HLA-restricted, with HLA associations seemingly driven largely by CMV exposure. HLA typing was unavailable for some donors at each locus, so association tests used only the typed subset. In this cohort, only TCR beta chains were sequenced, and detectable features were limited by the absence of alpha or paired-chain data. A further reported finding was that TCR beta sequences accurately predicted the HLA-A and HLA-B alleles for most subjects in the first cohort. A later analysis found that HLA-associated TCR beta chains were more clonally expanded and had lower generation probabilities than equally common non-associated chains. Roughly uniform sequencing depth across donors was assumed in presence/absence analyses, although this assumption may not hold. In the study, some 160 TCR beta chains were listed as associated with cytomegalovirus. The sequencing pipeline was judged likely to have produced a cluster of highly shared sequence variants as a technical artifact. Three of the identified cytomegalovirus-associated TCR beta chains were confirmed in vitro to be specific for cytomegalovirus antigens. A later analysis reported that several top co-occurrence clusters appeared linked to parvovirus B19, influenza, CMV and Epstein-Barr virus. In a later analysis, the rate of TCR association differed among HLA loci, with DRB1 alleles having the most associated TCRs and HLA-C alleles having the fewest.

The cohort consisted of 666 healthy bone marrow donors. Cohort members were all nominally healthy when sampled, although unrecorded immune exposures were likely present. The donor tested CMV seropositive, placing the donor among the 250 to 350 seropositive members of the cohort. Every donor gave a peripheral blood sample, and the peripheral blood mononuclear cells from that sample were used for TCR beta sequencing. The Qiagen DNeasy Blood Extraction Kit was used to extract genomic DNA from the blood cell samples. Receptors were amplified or captured by the immunoSEQ multiplex PCR assay. A mixture of 60 forward primers for TCR Vbeta segments and 13 reverse primers for TCR Jbeta segments was used in the multiplex PCR. A multiplex PCR assay on genomic DNA amplified the CDR3 region of rearranged TCR beta genes. The amplified TCR beta libraries were sequenced on the Illumina HiSeq System as 87-base-pair reads. The source study handled its data this way. In a later analysis, tens of millions of unique TCR beta chains were counted across the roughly 610 repertoires, and around 10 million of these chains were shared by at least two donors. To remove PCR and sequencing errors, raw reads were error-corrected and collapsed into unique sequences using a nearest-neighbor algorithm that merged closely related sequences. Alignment of CDR3 sequences to IMGT reference sequences was used to assign V, D and J gene segments. For a sequence to be retained, a match of at least six nucleotides was required to both a V gene segment and a J gene segment. Rearrangements were called productive when the CDR3 lacked stop codons and stayed in frame with V and J; all others were non-productive. Following IMGT convention, CDR3 was defined as the stretch from the second conserved V-encoded cysteine up to the conserved J-encoded phenylalanine. The earlier analysis of about 530 of the donors excluded any sequence lacking an unambiguous match to a single V gene segment. An earlier analysis of a few hundred of the donors called V segments functional above 56.7% productive rearrangements and segregating when the between-donor standard deviation exceeded 5%. A statistical classification framework was built for diagnosing cytomegalovirus status from the catalog of TCR beta chain sequences. V and J gene assignment, in a later analysis, came from comparing TCR nucleotide sequences with IMGT/GENE-DB human TR gene sequences. Using the TCRdist pipeline, a later analysis assigned CDR3 sequences along with most-parsimonious VDJ recombination scenarios. In a later analysis, each TCR beta chain was defined by its CDR3 amino acid sequence together with its V-gene family, and reads lacking a unique V-gene family were excluded. A later analysis removed several hundred highly shared, low-generation-probability nucleotide sequences to deal with suspected cross-contamination and a sequencing artifact. A later analysis calculated a clonal expansion index for each public chain from normalized within-repertoire ranks of inferred template counts. In a later analysis, generation probabilities were computed using a VDJ recombination model fitted to out-of-frame rearrangements, and the results were checked against IGoR. In a later analysis, hypergeometric tests were used to score TCR-TCR, TCR-HLA and TCR-CMV co-occurrence, with a repertoire-size bias correction applied to TCR pairs. A later analysis estimated false discovery rates by permuting HLA or CMV assignments 20 times. A later analysis grouped co-occurring TCRs with DBSCAN, adding TCRdist sequence similarity when clustering within HLA-allele-positive subsets. Co-occurrence clustering excluded repertoires with fewer than 30,000 or more than 120,000 public chains, plus five with anomalous nucleotide sharing. Here the immuneACCESS table is served through TCRdb, limited to in-frame sequences with V and J called. Missing clones are a known gap in these copies; in checked studies unresolved V genes cover under half, and the rest lacks a known reason. V, J and clone size reflect that table, while D and trimming were determined from the DNA. The sample yields 85,000 to 130,000 clones; roughly 76% were counted once. 5% to 7% of the sample rests with the top ten.

Looking up the germline V gene yields CDR1 MNHNS and CDR2 SASEGT. Relative to germline, V is missing 3 bases and J is missing 10 bases, with 6 bases of the junction outside any gene match. The CDR3 spans 13 residues, from the cysteine through the phenylalanine. Only the CDR3 portion is preserved as DNA: 39 bases, with reading frame beginning at the first base. The chain is assembled from TRBV6-1 and TRBJ2-1; the junction holds 7 bases that match TRBD2. The sample consisted of PBMCs. The TCR comes from a woman between 50 and 59 years old in good health and CMV-seropositive. This receptor has the CDR3 CASSEYWGGEQFF. In nucleotide form, the sequence is TGTGCCAGCAGTGAGTATTGGGGAGGGGAGCAGTTCTTC.